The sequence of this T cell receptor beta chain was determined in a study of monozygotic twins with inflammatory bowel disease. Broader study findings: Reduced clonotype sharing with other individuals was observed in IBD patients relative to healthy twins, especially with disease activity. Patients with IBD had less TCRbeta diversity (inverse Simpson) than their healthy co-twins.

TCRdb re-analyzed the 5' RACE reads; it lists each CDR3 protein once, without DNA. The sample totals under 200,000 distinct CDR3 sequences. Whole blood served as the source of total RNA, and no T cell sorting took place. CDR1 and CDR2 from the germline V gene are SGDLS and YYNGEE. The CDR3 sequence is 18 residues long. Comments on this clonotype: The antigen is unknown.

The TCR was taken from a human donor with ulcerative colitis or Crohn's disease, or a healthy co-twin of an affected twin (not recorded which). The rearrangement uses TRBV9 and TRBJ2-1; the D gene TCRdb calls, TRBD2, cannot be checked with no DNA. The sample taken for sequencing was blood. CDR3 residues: CASSGLRLAGEGYNEQFF.